The entry below describes one T cell receptor beta chain. No antigen is known for it. No much larger clonotype is one base removed from it; base qualities were not supplied. Using the deep immunoSEQ assay, multiplex PCR amplified TCR CDR3 regions from genomic DNA. For each cell subset, the extracted genomic DNA was distributed evenly across all wells of several immunoSEQ 96-well plates, and each plate served as one replicate. For sorted subsets, roughly 0.2 ug genomic DNA, equal to about 30,000 T cell genomes, was loaded into each replicate PCR. Purified libraries were measured with a Qubit 3.0 fluorometer, size-checked on a Bioanalyzer 2100, and measured again with the KAPA Library Quantification kit. Every immunoSEQ 96-well plate was sequenced on a dedicated single-read 150-cycle Illumina NextSeq 550 flow cell. The paper's data handling went like this. Because the immunoSEQ output included only junctional sequences and no quality scores, the filtering could not be the same as the filtering used for full-length reads. To assign V/J genes and CDR3, sequences were annotated using PyIR, a Python wrapper for IgBLAST v1.9, with IMGT germline references. Any read was removed if the V/J assignment was weak (E-value above 1e-6), the CDR3 was missing, or the read contained stop codons, out-of-frame junctions, or ambiguous translated residues. V3J clonotypes were defined as sequences sharing the same inferred V gene, J gene, and CDR3 amino acid sequence. The percentage overlap between two repertoires was calculated by dividing the number of shared unique clonotypes by the size of the smaller repertoire. Richness of each repertoire was evaluated using RTK rarefaction, the Chao1 estimator, and Recon v2.1 estimates of unobserved clonotypes. OLGA was used to compute generation probabilities for all TCRbeta clonotypes that the gDNA method yielded from a few donors. The table comes from immuneACCESS by way of TCRdb, which keeps in-frame sequences with V and J called. Part of the clones is missing from these tables; in studies checked, under half for an unresolved V gene and the rest for unknown reasons. V, J and clone size derive from that table, while D and trimming were established from the DNA sequence. The sample includes about 750,000 clones, with about 91% observed a single time. The top ten constitute less than 25% of the sample.

CDR1 and CDR2 are drawn from the germline V gene: MDHEN, SYDVKM. Spanning cysteine to phenylalanine, the CDR3 consists of 15 amino acids. The kept DNA is CDR3 alone, 45 bases in frame from the first base. Unmatched junction bases come to 5, with V trimmed by 4 bases and J by 2 bases. This entry belongs to a study of shared clonotypes between healthy human individuals (TCRdb year 2020). Turning to the overall study: A few men and a couple of women, aged 18 to 49 years, made up the cohort. Each donor's leukapheresis produced roughly between roughly 0.85 and 10 billion PBMCs. The study deeply sequenced blood TCR repertoires of roughly five healthy adults to estimate repertoire size and the extent of clonotype sharing between individuals. Different laboratories and diverse techniques were used to prepare libraries and sequence TCR repertoires, to increase sequencing depth and limit assay-specific biases. For each donor, CD4 naive and CD4 memory were each run on three plates, CD8 naive on two plates, and CD8 memory on one plate.

CD8 naive samples consisted of CD45RO-negative cells that were positively selected for CCR7, yielding a CD45RA+CCR7+ population without TemRA cells. The donors were healthy, HIV-negative adults who had no recently reported acute infections or vaccinations. Every donor was a Caucasian adult living in Nashville, Tennessee, USA. Blood was collected by leukapheresis, and PBMCs were isolated by Ficoll-Histopaque density gradient centrifugation and then cryopreserved in liquid nitrogen vapor phase. Purity and quantity of every magnetically sorted T cell population were checked by analytical flow cytometry. Genomic DNA was isolated from every sorted fraction and measured by UV absorbance on a Nanodrop 2000c. The investigation overall reported the following: Pairwise subsampling led to the expectation that sequencing depth would affect the degree of clonotype sharing among donors. Across a handful of donors, approximately 5% of naive CD4, 3% to 3.5% of naive CD8, under 2.5% of memory CD4, and about 0.4% of memory CD8 clonotypes were shared. Sampling was limited to blood, and TCR repertoires in tissue likely differ from TCR repertoires in blood. Estimated clonotype richness was generally larger for naive than for memory subsets. Incomplete sequencing was indicated by rarefaction of sorted-subset datasets, despite the large sequencing depth. The genetic and exposure-history diversity represented was limited by the small number of donors. Clonotypes shared by all four sorted-subset donors showed higher generation probabilities than non-shared clonotypes.

The V and J genes are TRBV28 and TRBJ2-3, with 8 junctional bases fitting TRBD2. The material sequenced was naive CD8+ T cells sorted from blood. The cell subset or site label, as the study defines it: CD45RA+CCR7+. The receptor comes from a man aged 25-45 years in good health. The CDR3: CASSSPGLVTDTQYF. The nucleotide sequence reads TGTGCCAGCAGTTCTCCGGGACTAGTCACAGATACGCAGTATTTT.